This T cell receptor beta chain was sequenced during a study of T cells after yellow fever vaccination. As to this clonotype: Its matching antigen is unknown.

TCRdb itself ran the 5' RACE reads through MiXCR, one entry per CDR3 protein. The sample records about 340,000 distinct CDR3 sequences, under 15% being singletons. Regarding the study as a whole: Weaker, the secondary response peaked sooner, at day 5 versus 15.

Trimming at V came to 0 bases and at J to 1 base, leaving 3 bases not matched to a gene. The germline CDR1 and CDR2 sequences are SGHTA and FQGNSA. CDR3 length equals 17 residues. This clonotype was obtained from a man aged 18 to 29 who received the YFV17D yellow fever vaccine. The sequenced sample was CD4+ T cells sorted from PBMCs, obtained 15 days after the yellow fever booster vaccination. This sequence joins TRBV7-2 and TRBJ2-2; 9 bases are shared with TRBD2. DNA of the CDR3: TGTGCCAGCAGCTTAGCGGTACTAGCGGGGAACACCGGGGAGCTGTTTTTT. Encoded protein: CASSLAVLAGNTGELFF. Complete variable domain (other parts from reference TRBV7-2 and TRBJ2-2): GAGVSQSPSNKVTEKGKDVELRCDPISGHTALYWYRQSLGQGLEFLIYFQGNSAPDKSGLPSDRFSAERTGGSVSTLTIQRTQQEDSAVYLCASSLAVLAGNTGELFFGEGSRLTVL.